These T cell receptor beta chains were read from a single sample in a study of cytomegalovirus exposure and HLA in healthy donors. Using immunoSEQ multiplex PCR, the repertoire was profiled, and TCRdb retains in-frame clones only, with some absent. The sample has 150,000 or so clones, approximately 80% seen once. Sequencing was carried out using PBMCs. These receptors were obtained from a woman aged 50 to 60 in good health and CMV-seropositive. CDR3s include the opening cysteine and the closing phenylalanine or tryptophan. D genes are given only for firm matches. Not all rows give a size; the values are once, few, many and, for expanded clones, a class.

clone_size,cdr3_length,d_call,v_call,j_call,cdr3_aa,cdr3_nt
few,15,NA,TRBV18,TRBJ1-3,CASSPDRMGANTIYF,TGTGCCAGCTCACCTGACCGGATGGGGGCAAACACCATATATTTT
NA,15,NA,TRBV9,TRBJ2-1,CASSGGSPSYNEQFF,TGTGCCAGCAGTGGGGGGTCCCCCTCCTACAATGAGCAGTTCTTC
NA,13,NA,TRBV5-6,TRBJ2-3,CASTHLYTDTQYF,TGTGCCAGCACCCACTTATATACGGATACGCAGTATTTT
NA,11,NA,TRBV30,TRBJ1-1,CACERNTEAFF,TGTGCCTGCGAGAGGAACACTGAAGCTTTCTTT
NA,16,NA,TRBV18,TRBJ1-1,CASSPFQGQNNAEAFF,TGTGCCAGCTCACCCTTCCAGGGGCAGAACAACGCTGAAGCTTTCTTT
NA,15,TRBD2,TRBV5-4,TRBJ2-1,CASSLSGGPYNEQFF,TGTGCCAGCAGCCTGAGCGGGGGGCCCTACAATGAGCAGTTCTTC
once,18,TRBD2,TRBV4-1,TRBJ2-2,CASSRDPGLAGGTGELFF,TGCGCCAGCAGCCGAGACCCGGGACTAGCGGGGGGCACCGGGGAGCTGTTTTTT
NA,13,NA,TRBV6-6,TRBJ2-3,CASSTPSVDTQYF,TGTGCCAGCAGCACGCCCTCAGTGGATACGCAGTATTTT
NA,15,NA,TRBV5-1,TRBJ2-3,CASSLGSGSTDTQYF,TGCGCCAGCAGCTTGGGTAGCGGAAGCACAGATACGCAGTATTTT
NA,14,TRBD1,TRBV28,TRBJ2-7,CASSEGQGGYEQYF,TGTGCCAGCAGCGAAGGACAGGGAGGCTACGAGCAGTACTTC
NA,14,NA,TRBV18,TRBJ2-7,CASSLEVSSCEQYF,TGTGCCAGCTCATTAGAAGTGAGCTCCTGCGAGCAGTACTTC
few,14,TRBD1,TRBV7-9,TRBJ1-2,CASSPWAGGYGYTF,TGTGCCAGCAGCCCCTGGGCAGGGGGCTATGGCTACACCTTC
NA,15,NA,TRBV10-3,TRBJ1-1,CAISEERGMNTEAFF,TGTGCCATCAGTGAGGAAAGGGGGATGAACACTGAAGCTTTCTTT
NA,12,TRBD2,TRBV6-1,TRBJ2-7,CASIAGGGEQYF,TGTGCCAGCATAGCGGGGGGGGGCGAGCAGTACTTC
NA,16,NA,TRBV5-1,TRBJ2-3,CASSLAGQTTTDTQYF,TGCGCCAGCAGCTTGGCGGGTCAAACTACCACAGATACGCAGTATTTT
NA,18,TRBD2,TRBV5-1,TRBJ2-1,CASSPTSGRTPYYNEQFF,TGCGCCAGCAGCCCTACTAGCGGGAGGACACCCTATTACAATGAGCAGTTCTTC
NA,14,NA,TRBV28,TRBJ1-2,CASSFPGIEKGYTF,TGTGCCAGCAGTTTTCCAGGGATTGAAAAGGGCTACACCTTC
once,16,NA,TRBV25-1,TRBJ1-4,CASSEGRRATNEKLFF,TGTGCCAGCAGTGAAGGCAGGCGTGCAACTAATGAAAAACTGTTTTTT
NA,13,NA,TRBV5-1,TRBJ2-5,CASSLELLETQYF,TGCGCCAGCAGCTTGGAACTACTAGAGACCCAGTACTTC
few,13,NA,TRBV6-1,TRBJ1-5,CASSEARVQPQHF,TGTGCCAGCAGTGAAGCCAGGGTTCAGCCCCAGCATTTT
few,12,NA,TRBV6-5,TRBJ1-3,CASGQLGNTIYF,TGTGCCAGCGGACAGCTCGGAAACACCATATATTTT